This T cell receptor beta chain was documented in a study of beta chain features in type 1 diabetes. Study in general: There was similarity between patients and healthy donors in age, gender and cell yields.

Expressed TCRB transcripts were sequenced after all isolated RNA was converted to cDNA. Profiled with immunoSEQ multiplex PCR; TCRdb holds only in-frame clones, not every one. This repertoire shows some 700,000 clones, 13% found once; its top ten account for roughly 0.022%. Study-wide results and caveats: Fewer insertions but more deletions were seen at VDJ junctions in type 1 diabetes patients. High-TCR-expressing cells could be over-represented by cDNA sequencing. TCRB CDR3s were moderately but significantly shorter in Type 1 diabetes patients in all four CD4+ subsets.

The trim removed 6 bases at V and 4 bases at J, leaving 1 base unmatched. This CDR3 region has 12 residues. Per the germline V gene, CDR1 is MNHEY and CDR2 is SMNVEV (reference sequence). Regarding this clone: The antigen is not known.

This chain uses TRBV27 with TRBJ2-5; TRBD2 agrees at 8 bases. The sequence was collected from a man younger than 30 with type 1 diabetes. Input material: naive CD4+ T cells from blood. The CDR3 DNA follows: TGTGCCAGCAGCGGGGGGGGAGAGACCCAGTACTTC. This sequence encodes CASSGGGETQYF.